A selection of T cell receptor beta chains follows, all from one sample in a study of beta chain features in type 1 diabetes. Clones were sequenced by immunoSEQ multiplex PCR, and TCRdb holds only the in-frame ones, with some missing. This table has around 130,000 clones, around 10% appearing once. The sample taken for sequencing was central memory CD4+ T cells from blood. These receptors all come from a man between 25 and 39 years old with type 1 diabetes. CDR3s include the opening cysteine and the closing phenylalanine or tryptophan. Clone size is not always given. Where it is, it says once, few, many or a class for expanded clones.

v_gene,j_gene,abundance,CDR3aa
TRBV5-1,TRBJ2-3,.,CASSFLGGTDTQYF
TRBV5-1,TRBJ2-1,.,CASRTSGNDNEQFF
TRBV7-3,TRBJ2-1,.,CASSSDSSQQFF
TRBV14,TRBJ1-1,.,CASSQGQGSMNTEAFF
TRBV19,TRBJ1-1,few,CASIVRGTVTEAFF
TRBV9,TRBJ1-1,.,CASSNRNTEAFF
TRBV10-3,TRBJ1-5,.,CAISERTGRNQPQHF
TRBV10-3,TRBJ2-1,.,CAISGQRGISSYNEQFF
TRBV18,TRBJ1-4,.,CASSPPGGAEKLFF
TRBV29-1,TRBJ2-3,few,CSAEGGAGTDTQYF
TRBV11-2,TRBJ2-3,.,CASSLSGTSGDTQYF
TRBV18,TRBJ1-5,few,CASSPRSSNQPQHF
TRBV10-3,TRBJ1-1,.,CAISEQVNTEAFF
TRBV7-9,TRBJ2-3,.,CASSVGTANTDTQYF
TRBV27,TRBJ1-6,.,CASSLARDNSPLHF
TRBV28,TRBJ2-2,.,CASSSPGQGTGELFF
TRBV7-2,TRBJ2-5,.,CASSLNSGGQETQYF
TRBV27,TRBJ1-5,few,CASSGSFGQPQHF
TRBV2,TRBJ1-4,few,CASSANRGEEKLFF
TRBV15,TRBJ2-1,.,CATSSLTGSSYNEQFF
TRBV4-3,TRBJ2-7,.,CASSQGHGEGQYF
TRBV29-1,TRBJ2-6,.,CSVARTGGVGGAGANVLTF
TRBV5-4,TRBJ2-1,few,CASSFEAYSYNEQFF
TRBV15,TRBJ1-1,few,CATSRDPVEDTEAFF
TRBV4-2,TRBJ2-3,few,CASSQDRVAGGDTQYF
TRBV7-2,TRBJ1-2,.,CASSLQGRQYGYTF
TRBV9,TRBJ1-1,.,CASSVALGGNTEAFF
TRBV7-3,TRBJ2-5,.,CASSLSGYETQYF
TRBV5-1,TRBJ1-5,.,CASSSGFGNQPQHF
TRBV30,TRBJ2-3,.,CAWSLGGREADTQYF
TRBV7-8,TRBJ2-3,.,CASSPKGQSTDTQYF
TRBV7-2,TRBJ2-7,many,CASSSNSGGAEQYF
TRBV9,TRBJ2-1,few,CASSALQEFDEQFF
TRBV25-1,TRBJ2-7,few,CASSDPAAGGYEQYF
TRBV18,TRBJ2-7,medium-sized,CASSAGQGDWVFF
TRBV5-4,TRBJ1-2,few,CASSLAGTLLYGYTF
TRBV27,TRBJ1-6,few,CASSFLGGADNSPLHF
TRBV11-2,TRBJ1-1,.,CASSLAGQVNTEAFF
TRBV19,TRBJ2-5,few,CASRGPRGTQYF
TRBV5-4,TRBJ2-5,few,CASSTPGFQETQYF
TRBV2,TRBJ2-1,.,CASSGQGNEQFF
TRBV7-2,TRBJ1-1,few,CASRGQGPQYTEAFF
TRBV7-2,TRBJ2-7,few,CASSLEGGTWSYEQYF
TRBV29-1,TRBJ2-5,few,CSVIGLQETQYF
TRBV9,TRBJ1-1,.,CASSVGDSRNTEAFF
TRBV11-2,TRBJ2-5,.,CASSLGLAGRQETQYF
TRBV6-5,TRBJ1-2,few,CASSSQGYYGYTF
TRBV5-1,TRBJ2-6,.,CASSMRSTDSGANVLTF
TRBV7-2,TRBJ2-1,.,CASSRGGWEQFF
TRBV4-2,TRBJ2-2,medium-sized,CATGTSNTGELFF
TRBV9,TRBJ2-1,.,CASSVGLEYNEQFF
TRBV7-9,TRBJ2-2,few,CAFRRPGTSEAGELFF
TRBV7-8,TRBJ2-1,.,CASSLGWRGAYNEQFF
TRBV28,TRBJ1-5,few,CASSPVGNQPQHF
TRBV27,TRBJ2-5,.,CASALGGSPQETQYF
TRBV5-1,TRBJ1-1,.,CASSLGRNTEAFF
TRBV18,TRBJ2-3,few,CASRSTSGGPDTQYF
TRBV6-1,TRBJ2-4,.,CASSELGRQLAKNIQYF
TRBV9,TRBJ1-6,few,CASSVLSYNSPLHF